This T cell receptor beta chain was captured by sequencing in a study of control samples from healthy donors and cancer patients. The length of the CDR3 is 15 residues. CDR1 and CDR2 (germline): SGHDT, YYEEEE. After removal of 3 bases from V and 5 bases from J, the junction contained 10 bases not matched to a gene. Profiling relied on immunoSEQ multiplex PCR, and the TCRdb table lists in-frame clones only, not all of them. The sample includes around 130,000 clones, about 88% of them seen just once. Sequenced sample: blood. This receptor was identified in a man in his forties or fifties in good health. The rearrangement joins TRBV5-6 to TRBJ2-5; 7 bases align to TRBD1. CDR3 sequence: CASSSGPTGRETQYF. In nucleotides, the CDR3 is TGTGCCAGCAGCTCCGGCCCGACAGGGCGGGAGACCCAGTACTTC. The full variable domain, with the rest looked up from reference TRBV5-6 and TRBJ2-5, is DAGVTQSPTHLIKTRGQQVTLRCSPKSGHDTVSWYQQALGQGPQFIFQYYEEEERQRGNFPDRFSGHQFPNYSSELNVNALLLGDSALYLCASSSGPTGRETQYFGPGTRLLVL.